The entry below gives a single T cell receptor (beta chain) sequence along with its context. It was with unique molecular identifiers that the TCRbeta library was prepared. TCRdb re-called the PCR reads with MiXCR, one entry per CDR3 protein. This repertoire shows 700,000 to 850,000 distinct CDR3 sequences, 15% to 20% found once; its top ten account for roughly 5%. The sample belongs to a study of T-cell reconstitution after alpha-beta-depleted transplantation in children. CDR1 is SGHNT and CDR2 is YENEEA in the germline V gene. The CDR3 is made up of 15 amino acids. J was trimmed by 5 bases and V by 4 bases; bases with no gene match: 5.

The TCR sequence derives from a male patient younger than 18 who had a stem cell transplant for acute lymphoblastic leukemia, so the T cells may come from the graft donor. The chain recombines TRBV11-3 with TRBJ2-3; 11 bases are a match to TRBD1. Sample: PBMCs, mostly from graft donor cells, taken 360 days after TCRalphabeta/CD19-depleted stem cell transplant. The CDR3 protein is CASSSSGTGGDTQYF. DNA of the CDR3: TGTGCCAGCAGCTCTTCCGGGACAGGGGGAGATACGCAGTATTTT.